The 13 T cell receptor beta chains below come from one sample, sequenced in a study of patients and donors after allogeneic stem cell transplantation (dated by TCRdb to 2020 to 2021). The library relied on RT-PCR. For sequencing, a NextSeq 550 was employed. TCRdb cleaned the public reads at Q25 with fastp, built clones with MiXCR and kept in-frame beta chains. For every CDR3 protein sequence, its rows merge into one entry that carries the most common genes and DNA. The sample includes about 160,000 distinct CDR3 sequences, with 24% observed a single time. Roughly 26% of the sample comes from the top ten. Sequencing was carried out using blood, either unsorted or a sorted T cell fraction (not recorded which). The source is a human donor who was either an allogeneic HSCT recipient or a stem cell or donor lymphocyte infusion donor (not recorded which). It is not recorded whose cells these are; they may come from a transplant donor.

The chain has TRBV20-1 and TRBJ1-5; a possible D gene is TRBD1 (5 bases). The CDR3 has 14 residues. The germline CDR1 and CDR2 sequences are DFQATT and SNEGSKA (reference sequence). The germline V and J ends were trimmed by 4 bases and 6 bases, with 16 bases remaining between them. The CDR3 region is CSATTPGLIQPQHF. CDR3 in DNA: TGCAGTGCTACAACCCCAGGGCTAATTCAGCCCCAGCATTTT.

The V and J genes are TRBV5-1 and TRBJ1-4; no clear D. Trimming stripped 2 bases from V and 7 bases from J, with 12 bases between. The CDR3 extends over 14 amino acids. Per germline, CDR1 SGHRS and CDR2 YFSETQ. The DNA of the CDR3 is TGCGCCAGCAGCTTATCGGGCGCTGGTGAAAAACTGTTTTTT. This gives the protein CASSLSGAGEKLFF.

The chain has TRBV29-1 and TRBJ1-1; D not certain. This CDR3 is 11 amino acids long. Trimming removed 7 bases from V and 0 bases from J, with 6 bases in between. Germline V lookup: CDR1 SQVTM, CDR2 ANQGSEA. The CDR3 is CSGEVNTEAFF. CDR3 sequence (DNA): TGCAGCGGTGAGGTGAACACTGAAGCTTTCTTT.

This clonotype has a count of ten or more. CDR3 sequence: CATGRGDTEAFF. The CDR3, as DNA: TGCGCCACTGGACGGGGGGACACTGAAGCTTTCTTT. This sequence joins TRBV5-1 and TRBJ1-1; the D gene is possibly TRBD1 (5 bases). The CDR3 sequence is 12 residues long. V lost 9 bases to trimming and J lost 3 bases, with 12 bases between them. Per the germline V gene, CDR1 is SGHRS and CDR2 is YFSETQ.

The table lists this clonotype with a few counts. This sequence joins TRBV3-1 and TRBJ2-4; TRBD2 matches at 13 bases. The J segment lost 7 bases and the V segment lost 0 bases, leaving 6 bases of the junction unmatched. This CDR3 has 17 amino acids. CDR1 LGHDT and CDR2 YNNKEL come from the germline V gene (reference sequence). CDR3 residues: CASSQDRLAGGGNIQYF. The CDR3, as DNA: TGTGCCAGCAGCCAAGATAGACTAGCGGGAGGAGGGAACATTCAGTACTTC.

This clonotype was counted a few times. V gene TRBV29-1 combines with J gene TRBJ1-2, with D perhaps matching TRBD1 (6 bases). From germline, CDR1 is SQVTM and CDR2 ANQGSEA. CDR3 length: 12 residues. Trimming removed 7 bases at V and 8 bases at J, with 17 bases between. The CDR3 region has the DNA TGCAGCGCCCAGTCAGGGGCAAGGGGCTACACCTTC. Translation gives CSAQSGARGYTF.

The sample holds many counts of this clonotype. The chain recombines TRBV3-1 with TRBJ1-1; a weak D match, TRBD1 (5 bases). This CDR3 contains 15 residues. V lost 4 bases and J lost 4, with 16 bases in between. Germline assignment: CDR1 LGHDT and CDR2 YNNKEL (reference sequence). The CDR3 sequence is CASSRTGTVGTEAFF. The CDR3 bases are TGTGCCAGCAGCCGGACCGGGACGGTGGGCACTGAAGCTTTCTTT.

The chain has TRBV11-1 and TRBJ2-1; D is perhaps TRBD2 (5 bases). V gave up 4 bases and J gave up 8 bases, with 18 bases separating them. CDR3 size: 15 residues. The V gene's germline CDR1 is SGHAT and CDR2 FQDESV (reference sequence). The CDR3 region is CASSSFMDSQDEQFF. The CDR3 DNA reads TGTGCCAGCAGCTCATTTATGGACTCCCAGGATGAGCAGTTCTTC.

V and J are TRBV30 and TRBJ2-7; D possibly matches TRBD1 or TRBD2 (5 bases each). Trimming took 3 bases from V and 3 from J, leaving 9 bases between them. The CDR3 is made up of 12 amino acids. Germline values: CDR1 GTSNPN, CDR2 SVGIG (reference sequence). The CDR3 DNA follows: TGTGCCTGGAGGCCAGGGAGCTACGAGCAGTACTTC. Protein sequence: CAWRPGSYEQYF. The full variable domain, in which reference TRBV30 and TRBJ2-7 provide the parts outside the CDR3, is SQTIHQWPATLVQPVGSPLSLECTVEGTSNPNLYWYRQAAGRGLQLLFYSVGIGQISSEVPQNLSASRPQDRQFILSSKKLLLSDSGFYLCAWRPGSYEQYFGPGTRLTVT.

This clonotype was picked up many times. The rearrangement uses TRBV10-3 and TRBJ1-1; 8 positions agree with TRBD1. The ends lost 6 bases at V and 4 bases at J; junction bases unmatched: 7. There are 14 residues in the CDR3. CDR1 ENHRY and CDR2 SYGVKD come from the germline V gene. The CDR3 is CAIRDDRGGTEAFF. CDR3 bases: TGTGCCATCAGGGACGACAGGGGCGGCACTGAAGCTTTCTTT.

This chain links TRBV7-2 with TRBJ2-1, with D maybe TRBD2 (5 bases). Trimming removed 1 base from V and 9 bases from J, with 10 bases in between. Germline V gene sequence: CDR1 SGHTA, CDR2 FQGNSA. The CDR3 extends over 13 amino acids. Here the CDR3 reads CASSLVWGAEQFF. DNA of the CDR3: TGTGCCAGCAGCTTAGTCTGGGGAGCTGAGCAGTTCTTC.

The chain has TRBV20-1 and TRBJ2-7; tentatively, D is TRBD1 or TRBD2 (5 bases each). V was cut by 4 bases and J by 0 bases, with 16 bases left in between. The CDR3 contains 15 residues. Germline lookup yields CDR1 DFQATT and CDR2 SNEGSKA (reference sequence). The CDR3 loop reads CSAIPGASPSYEQYF. CDR3 DNA sequence: TGCAGTGCTATCCCCGGGGCTAGCCCCTCCTACGAGCAGTACTTC.

This clonotype was seen a few times. The rearrangement links TRBV9 to TRBJ1-4; no clear D gene. The CDR3 is 12 residues long. Germline lookup yields CDR1 SGDLS and CDR2 YYNGEE. Trimming pared 4 bases from V and 8 bases from J, leaving 9 bases between. Written as DNA, the CDR3 is TGTGCCAGCAGCCCGGAAGGGGAAAAACTGTTTTTT. Amino acid sequence: CASSPEGEKLFF.